This TCR beta chain was observed in a study of T cells in Graves' hyperthyroidism and ophthalmopathy. General observations from the study: Ophthalmopathy stood apart from stable hyperthyroidism in a 13 V-J model. Blood samples included most of the expanded thyroid clonotypes exceeding 0.001.

RNA transcripts gave rise to amplified TCR beta CDR3 regions. A first-round RT-PCR of the TCR CDR3 used the HTBI primer set. TCRdb redid the calling of the multiplex PCR reads with MiXCR, one entry per CDR3 protein. The profile shows about 350,000 distinct CDR3 sequences, 15% of them singletons. This clonotype was found many times. The antigen is not known. The germline gives CDR1 SGHAT, CDR2 FQNNGV. Trimming removed 2 bases at V and 6 bases at J, with 9 bases between. CDR3 size: 13 residues. The cohort's ophthalmopathy patients, a group with duration under 3 months, had a Clinical Activity Score of at least 3 and a NOSPECS grade of at least 4. Together with thyroid ultrasound, orbital computed tomography, serum thyroxine and TRAb, clinical symptoms were used for diagnoses.

This clonotype originated in a woman aged 55-69 years with Graves' ophthalmopathy. The V call is TRBV11-2, the J call TRBJ2-3; D not certain. The sample was blood. The CDR3 protein is CASSLSPTDTQYF. Written as DNA, the CDR3 is TGTGCCAGCAGCTTATCGCCCACGGATACGCAGTATTTT.